Included here is one TCR beta chain sequence, with context. The donor cohort consisted entirely of Caucasian adults residing in Nashville, Tennessee. CD4+ cells yielded CD45RA+ naive and CD45RA-negative memory subsets. Assay runs were performed at deep level. Repertoires were generated with immunoSEQ multiplex PCR, while TCRdb's copy carries only in-frame clones and drops some. This table has some 2,400,000 clones, approximately 94% appearing once. This sample was included in a study of shared clonotypes between healthy human individuals. Germline CDR1 and CDR2: MNHEY and SVGAGI. Trimming cost V 0 bases and J 0 bases; bases outside gene matches: 4. This CDR3 region has 16 residues.

The chain couples TRBV6-5 to TRBJ1-2; TRBD1 aligns across 7 bases. The clonotype comes from a man between 18 and 29 years old in good health. The sample taken for sequencing was naive CD4+ T cells sorted from blood. Specified subset: CD45RA+ positively selected. CDR3 sequence (DNA): TGTGCCAGCAGTTACTCGGTGACAGGGCCTAACTATGGCTACACCTTC. Its translation: CASSYSVTGPNYGYTF.